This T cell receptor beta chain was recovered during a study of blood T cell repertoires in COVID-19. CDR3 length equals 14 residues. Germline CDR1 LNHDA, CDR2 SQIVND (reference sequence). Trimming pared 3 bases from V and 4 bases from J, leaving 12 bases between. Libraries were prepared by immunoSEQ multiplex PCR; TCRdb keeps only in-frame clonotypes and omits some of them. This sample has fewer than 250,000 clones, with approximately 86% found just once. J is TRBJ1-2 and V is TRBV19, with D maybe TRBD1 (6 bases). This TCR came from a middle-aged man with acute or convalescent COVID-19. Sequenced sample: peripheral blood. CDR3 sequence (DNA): TGTGCCAGTAGTATGGGGGCAGATGGCTATGGCTACACCTTC. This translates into CASSMGADGYGYTF.